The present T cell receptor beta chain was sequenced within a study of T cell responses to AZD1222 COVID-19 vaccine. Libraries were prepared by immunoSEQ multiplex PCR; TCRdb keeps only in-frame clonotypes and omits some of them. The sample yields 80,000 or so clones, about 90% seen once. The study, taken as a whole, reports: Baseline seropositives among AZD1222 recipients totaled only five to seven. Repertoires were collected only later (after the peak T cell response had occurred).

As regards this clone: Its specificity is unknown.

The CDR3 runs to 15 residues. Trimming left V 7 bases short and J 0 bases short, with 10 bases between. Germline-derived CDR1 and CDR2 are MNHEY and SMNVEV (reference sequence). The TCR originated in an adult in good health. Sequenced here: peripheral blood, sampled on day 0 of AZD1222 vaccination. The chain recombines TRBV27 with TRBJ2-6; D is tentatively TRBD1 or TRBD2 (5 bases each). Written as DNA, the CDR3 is TGTGCCAGCACCCCTGGGGGCTCTGGGGCCAACGTCCTGACTTTC. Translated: CASTPGGSGANVLTF.